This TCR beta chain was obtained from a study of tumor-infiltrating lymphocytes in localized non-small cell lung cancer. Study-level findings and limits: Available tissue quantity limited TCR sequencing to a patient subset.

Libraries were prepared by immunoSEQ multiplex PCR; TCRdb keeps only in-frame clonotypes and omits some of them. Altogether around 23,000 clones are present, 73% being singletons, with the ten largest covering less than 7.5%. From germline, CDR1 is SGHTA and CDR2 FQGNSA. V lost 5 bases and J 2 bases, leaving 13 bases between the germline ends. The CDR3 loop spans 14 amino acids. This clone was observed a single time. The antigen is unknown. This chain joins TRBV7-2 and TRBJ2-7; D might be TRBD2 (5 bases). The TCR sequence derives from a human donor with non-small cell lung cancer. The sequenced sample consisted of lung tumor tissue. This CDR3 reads CASSPPDWAYEQYF. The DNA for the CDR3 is TGTGCCAGCAGCCCCCCGGACTGGGCCTACGAGCAGTACTTC.